The present entry profiles one TCR beta chain with its context. There are 16 residues in the CDR3. With 6 bases clipped from V and 7 bases from J, the junction kept 14 bases outside the gene matches. The germline CDR1 and CDR2 sequences are MDHEN and SYDVKM. This sample is part of a study of shared clonotypes between healthy human individuals. In the study overall: Donor composition was a couple of women and a few men, aged 18 to 49.

The authors ran the assay at deep level. For each subset, genomic DNA was distributed in equal portions over several immunoSEQ plates. TCRdb keeps only in-frame clones here, not all; method: immunoSEQ multiplex PCR. The repertoire includes 470,000 or so clones, around 73% of them detected once, and around 11% sits in the top ten. Material: PBMCs. The receptor comes from a woman aged 40-49 years in good health. Some clones in this sample may be carry-over from other donors' samples. The rearrangement uses TRBV28 and TRBJ1-4, with 7 bases identical to TRBD1. The DNA for the CDR3 is TGTGCCAGCAGCCTAGGGGGCCAAGTGGTGGGTGAAAAACTGTTTTTT. This encodes CASSLGGQVVGEKLFF.